This T cell receptor (beta chain) was sequenced during a study of Ad26.COV2.S vaccination and SARS-CoV-2 variants. Overall study context: Ad26.COV2.S was injected intramuscularly once or twice, 56 days apart.

Treatment given: some 20 received Ad26.COV2.S at low or high dose, single or two shots; about 5 received placebo; per-sample allocation not given. Collection of samples fell on day 63 after the first vaccine or placebo injection. Findings and limits, study-wide: The placebo group had lower spike-specific TCR breadth than the vaccine recipients did.

Regarding this clone: Its antigen is not identified.

Sequencing used immunoSEQ multiplex PCR; TCRdb keeps in-frame clones, though not all of them. The table includes 350,000 to 500,000 clones, roughly nine tenths detected once. This CDR3 region has 14 residues. Between the trimmed V and J ends, which lost 3 bases and 4 bases, there was a span of 12 bases. Germline CDR1 is MNHNS and CDR2 is SASEGT. The rearrangement joins TRBV6-1 to TRBJ2-5, with a tentative D call TRBD2 (7 bases). Sequenced material: peripheral blood, taken in a trial of Ad26.COV2.S vaccine versus placebo. The source is a person between 18 and 59 years old who received the Ad26.COV2.S COVID-19 vaccine or a placebo. CDR3 protein: CASSEGGLGETQYF. The CDR3, as DNA: TGTGCCAGCAGTGAGGGGGGGCTGGGAGAGACCCAGTACTTC.